This T cell receptor (beta chain) is from a study of blood T cell repertoires in COVID-19. As for the study in general: There were acute and convalescent COVID-19 samples, and they came from the United States, Italy and Spain. PBMCs, B-cell-depleted T cells, or T cells provided the cDNA or gDNA that made up the material.

The CDR3 has 11 residues. Trimming removed 7 bases at V and 8 bases at J, with 14 bases between. The germline V gene has CDR1 DFQATT and CDR2 SNEGSKA (reference sequence). In the original workflow: Amplification of reference gene primers was used by the study to estimate nucleated cell counts. The data were produced by immunoSEQ multiplex PCR, yet TCRdb's version contains in-frame clones alone and is incomplete. The DNA gave D and trimming, while V, J and clone size come from that table. The sample has 25,000 to 30,000 clones, approximately 83% seen once. The chain links TRBV20-1 to TRBJ1-2, with a tentative D call TRBD1 (5 bases). Sequencing used peripheral blood. This clonotype originated in a human donor in a cohort sampled during active COVID-19. In DNA form, the CDR3 reads TGCAGTGTCCCGTCGGGGGGAGGCTACACCTTC. Residues: CSVPSGGGYTF.